The text below deals with one TCR beta chain. The data derive from a study of shared clonotypes between healthy human individuals. Libraries were prepared by immunoSEQ multiplex PCR; TCRdb keeps only in-frame clonotypes and omits some of them. The sample consists of over a million clones, roughly 96% of them appearing once. This sequence originates from a man between 25 and 39 years old in good health. Source material: naive CD4+ T cells sorted from blood. Subset meaning: CD45RA+ positively selected.

The CDR3 DNA reads as TGCGCCAGCAGGCGGGTGGGGGAATCTTCCTACGAGCAGTACTTC. Protein: CASRRVGESSYEQYF. The rearrangement links TRBV5-1 to TRBJ2-7; D assignment may be TRBD1 or TRBD2 (5 bases each). Germline assignment: CDR1 SGHRS and CDR2 YFSETQ. This CDR3 comprises 15 residues. V was shortened by 5 bases and J by 1 base, with 16 bases between the two germline ends. Combining the CDR3 with reference TRBV5-1 and TRBJ2-7 gives the whole variable domain KAGVTQTPRYLIKTRGQQVTLSCSPISGHRSVSWYQQTPGQGLQFLFEYFSETQRNKGNFPGRFSGRQFSNSRSEMNVSTLELGDSALYLCASRRVGESSYEQYFGPGTRLTVT.